The sequence of this TCR beta chain was determined in a study of Graves' ophthalmopathy and Graves' hyperthyroidism. The study, taken as a whole, reports: Using a 13-signature model, the authors split ophthalmopathy from stable hyperthyroidism, with about 88% sensitivity and around 76% specificity. Blood also held most thyroid clonotypes expanded above 0.001 frequency.

The TCR beta CDR3 regions underwent amplification from RNA transcripts. The first-round RT-PCR employed HTBI primers together with the Qiagen OneStep RT-PCR kit. A multiplex PCR was then performed as the second round. TCRdb reprocessed the multiplex PCR reads via MiXCR and lists one record per CDR3 protein. The sample lists about 370,000 distinct CDR3 sequences, roughly 17% occurring once. The table lists this clonotype with many counts. Its antigen is unknown. Germline trimming cut 7 bases from V and 0 bases from J; bases unmatched to any gene: 4. Germline V CDR1 and CDR2: MNHEY, SVGEGT. The CDR3 extends over 15 amino acids. In this cohort's terms, stable hyperthyroidism meant no ophthalmopathy by 18 months of follow-up. Serum thyroxine and TRAb, along with clinical symptoms, thyroid ultrasound and orbital computed tomography, were what diagnosis relied on.

Sequencing used peripheral blood. The clonotype was recovered from an adult woman with stable Graves' hyperthyroidism. The chain carries TRBV6-2 or TRBV6-3 and TRBJ2-2, with 8 bases matching TRBD2. CDR3 sequence: CASNLLAANTGELFF. As DNA, the CDR3 is TGTGCCAGCAATCTACTAGCGGCGAACACCGGGGAGCTGTTTTTT.